The rows below give T cell receptor beta chains drawn from one sample of a study of cytomegalovirus exposure and HLA in healthy donors. Profiling relied on immunoSEQ multiplex PCR, and the TCRdb table lists in-frame clones only, not all of them. Among 50,000 to 70,000 clones listed, 80% were seen once. Sequenced sample: PBMCs. The receptors were gathered from a male donor in good health and CMV-seronegative. CDR3s include the opening cysteine and the closing phenylalanine or tryptophan. Fields, in order: V gene, D gene, clone size, J gene, CDR3 protein, CDR3 DNA. The D gene is left open where the match is weak. Expanded clones get a size class; other rows say once, few or many, or leave the size out.

TRBV7-9	TRBD1	NA	TRBJ1-2	CASSFPGQGSRGDYGYTF	TGTGCCAGCAGCTTCCCGGGACAGGGGTCCCGGGGTGACTATGGCTACACCTTC
TRBV7-6	TRBD2	NA	TRBJ2-5	CASSPLAEETQYF	TGTGCCAGCAGCCCACTAGCGGAAGAGACCCAGTACTTC
TRBV6-5	NA	medium-sized	TRBJ1-2	CASSYEPASYGYTF	TGTGCCAGCAGTTACGAACCGGCTAGCTATGGCTACACCTTC
TRBV27	TRBD1	NA	TRBJ1-2	CASSLVGGSGYGYTF	TGTGCCAGCAGTTTAGTAGGGGGCTCGGGCTATGGCTACACCTTC
TRBV14	NA	once	TRBJ2-3	CASSKNRADTQYF	TGTGCCAGCAGCAAGAACAGGGCAGATACGCAGTATTTT
TRBV10-3	NA	NA	TRBJ2-5	CAIRPGTPFQETQYF	TGTGCCATACGTCCCGGGACACCTTTCCAAGAGACCCAGTACTTC
TRBV19	NA	NA	TRBJ1-2	CASSPLPRYGYTF	TGTGCCAGTAGTCCTCTACCACGCTATGGCTACACCTTC
TRBV27	TRBD1	once	TRBJ1-2	CASSSHRGSNYGYTF	TGTGCCAGCAGCTCTCACAGGGGCTCTAACTATGGCTACACCTTC
TRBV6-1	NA	NA	TRBJ1-2	CASREGNYGYTF	TGTGCCAGCAGGGAGGGCAACTATGGCTACACCTTC
TRBV9	TRBD2	NA	TRBJ2-3	CASSRRLAGASTDTQYF	TGTGCCAGCAGTCGGCGACTAGCGGGGGCCAGCACAGATACGCAGTATTTT
TRBV7-9	TRBD1	NA	TRBJ1-3	CASSLGAPGGWDTIYF	TGTGCCAGCAGCCTCGGAGCGCCAGGGGGCTGGGACACCATATATTTT
TRBV19	NA	once	TRBJ1-3	CASSISSGNTIYF	TGTGCCAGTAGTATCAGCTCTGGAAACACCATATATTTT
TRBV7-3	NA	NA	TRBJ2-5	CASSLWRQETQYF	TGTGCCAGCAGCTTATGGCGGCAAGAGACCCAGTACTTC
TRBV7-2	NA	NA	TRBJ2-1	CASSLEQFTYNEQFF	TGTGCCAGCAGCTTAGAACAGTTTACCTACAATGAGCAGTTCTTC
TRBV6-6	TRBD1	NA	TRBJ1-3	CASSRGQAPGNTIYF	TGTGCCAGCAGCCGAGGACAGGCTCCCGGAAACACCATATATTTT
TRBV5-1	TRBD1	NA	TRBJ1-4	CASRDSPSEKLFF	TGCGCCAGCCGGGACAGCCCCTCTGAAAAACTGTTTTTT
TRBV5-6	NA	NA	TRBJ2-3	CASSPWTATGTDTQYF	TGTGCCAGCAGCCCGTGGACAGCCACGGGCACAGATACGCAGTATTTT
TRBV5-6	TRBD1	once	TRBJ1-3	CASSLLTGSGNTIYF	TGTGCCAGCAGCTTATTGACAGGGTCCGGAAACACCATATATTTT
TRBV14	NA	few	TRBJ1-2	CASSPLSPGDYGYTF	TGTGCCAGCAGCCCCCTGAGTCCCGGGGACTATGGCTACACCTTC
TRBV7-3	NA	NA	TRBJ1-5	CASSSKRGRAGQPQHF	TGTGCCAGCAGCTCAAAAAGGGGCAGGGCTGGTCAGCCCCAGCATTTT
TRBV27	TRBD2	NA	TRBJ2-2	CASAQRSSGGGHTGELFF	TGTGCCAGCGCGCAAAGGTCGTCGGGGGGAGGTCACACCGGGGAGCTGTTTTTT
TRBV11-1	NA	NA	TRBJ1-5	CASSVRGVNQPQHF	TGTGCCAGCAGCGTTAGGGGTGTCAATCAGCCCCAGCATTTT
TRBV6-5	NA	NA	TRBJ2-5	CASSYSIAAEQETQYF	TGTGCCAGCAGTTACTCGATAGCAGCGGAGCAAGAGACCCAGTACTTC
TRBV2	NA	few	TRBJ1-2	CASRTDSSYGYTF	TGTGCCAGCAGGACGGACAGTTCCTATGGCTACACCTTC
TRBV27	NA	NA	TRBJ2-6	CASCTTEGAERPPHSGANVLTF	TGTGCCAGCTGCACGACGGAGGGGGCAGAGCGACCCCCCCACTCTGGGGCCAACGTCCTGACTTTC
TRBV7-9	NA	NA	TRBJ2-3	CASSWGAGDTDTQYF	TGTGCCAGCAGCTGGGGGGCGGGAGACACAGATACGCAGTATTTT